The present T cell receptor beta chain was sequenced within a study of shared clonotypes between healthy human individuals. CD45RO-negative CD8 cells positively selected for CCR7 made up the naive population, which excluded terminally differentiated effector memory CD45RA+ cells. To note about this clone: Additional DNA sequences in this sample encode the identical CDR3.

V shed 0 bases and J shed 4 bases, with 9 bases lying between them. Germline-derived CDR1 and CDR2 are MGHRA and YSYEKL. The CDR3 is made up of 14 amino acids. Produced via immunoSEQ multiplex PCR; TCRdb's table is partial and in-frame only. Among around 1.9 million clones, approximately 94% were seen once, and the ten largest hold roughly 1.8%. Sequencing was performed on naive CD8+ T cells from PBMCs. This receptor was obtained from a man aged 18 to 29 in good health. Some clones in this sample may be carry-over from other donors' samples. V is TRBV4-1 and J is TRBJ1-2; D may be TRBD1 (6 bases). DNA of the CDR3: TGCGCCAGCAGCCAAGACAGGGGAGGCTATGGCTACACCTTC. Its protein product is CASSQDRGGYGYTF.